This T cell receptor beta chain is from a study of shared clonotypes between healthy human individuals. About the research overall: There were three CD4 naive, three CD4 memory, two CD8 naive and one CD8 memory plates per donor.

The CDR3 totals 15 residues. The V gene lost 4 bases and the J gene lost 8 bases, with 21 bases spanning the gap. From germline, CDR1 is SGHDT and CDR2 YYEEEE. Replicate PCRs for sorted subsets used 200 ng DNA; this equaled some 30,000 T cell genomes. Measured with immunoSEQ multiplex PCR; TCRdb has only the in-frame clones, and not every one. The table lists over a million clones, roughly 96% of them singletons. This TCR was recovered from a man aged 30 to 39 in good health. The chain joins TRBV5-6 to TRBJ1-2; tentatively, D is TRBD1 (5 bases). The material sequenced was naive CD4+ T cells sorted from blood. Subset denoted: CD45RA+ positively selected. The CDR3 coding sequence is TGTGCCAGCAGCAGTCATAATGTCCCTTCAGGGGGCTACACCTTC. It is translated as CASSSHNVPSGGYTF.